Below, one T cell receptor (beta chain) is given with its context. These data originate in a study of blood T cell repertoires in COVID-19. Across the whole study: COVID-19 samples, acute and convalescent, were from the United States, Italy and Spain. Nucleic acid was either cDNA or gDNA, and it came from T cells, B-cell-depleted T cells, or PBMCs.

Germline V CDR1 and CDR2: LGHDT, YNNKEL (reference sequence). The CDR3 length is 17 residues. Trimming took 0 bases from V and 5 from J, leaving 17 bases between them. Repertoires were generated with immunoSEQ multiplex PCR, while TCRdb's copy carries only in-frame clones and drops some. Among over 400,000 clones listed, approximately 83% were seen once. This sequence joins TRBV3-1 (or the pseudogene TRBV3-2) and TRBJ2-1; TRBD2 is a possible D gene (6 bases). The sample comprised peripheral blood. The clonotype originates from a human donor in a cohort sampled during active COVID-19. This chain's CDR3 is CASSQETSGTFDNEQFF. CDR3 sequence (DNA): TGTGCCAGCAGCCAAGAAACTTCCGGGACTTTCGACAATGAGCAGTTCTTC.